These 30 T cell receptor beta chains came from one sample sequenced in a study of blood T cell repertoires in COVID-19. Here immunoSEQ multiplex PCR was the method, and the copy in TCRdb shows in-frame clones only, minus some. The table has 350,000 or so clones, about 86% seen once; the top ten hold approximately 4.4%. Sequenced material: PBMCs or T cells enriched from blood (not recorded which). The receptors stem from a woman between 40 and 55 years old with acute COVID-19.

The chain is built from TRBV11-2 and TRBJ2-7; perhaps TRBD2 as D (5 bases). Trimming stripped 4 bases from V and 2 bases from J, with 15 bases between. The CDR3 covers 15 residues. From germline, CDR1 is SGHAT and CDR2 FQNNGV. The CDR3 here is CASSSLGEPTYEQYF. In DNA form, the CDR3 reads TGTGCCAGCAGCTCCCTCGGGGAGCCGACCTACGAGCAGTACTTC.

The gene calls are TRBV28 and TRBJ1-2; D is ambiguous. V lost 5 bases, J lost 2 bases, and 6 bases lay in between. Germline V gene lookup returns CDR1 MDHEN and CDR2 SYDVKM. The CDR3 runs 12 residues. The CDR3 DNA reads TGTGCCAGCAGTCTAGTAAACTATGGCTACACCTTC. As protein: CASSLVNYGYTF.

The chain uses TRBV6-2 or TRBV6-3 and TRBJ2-3, with D possibly TRBD2 on 5 matching bases. The germline V gene has CDR1 MNHEY and CDR2 SVGEGT. The V gene lost 5 bases and the J gene lost 10 bases, with 16 bases spanning the gap. The CDR3 is made up of 13 amino acids. The CDR3 coding sequence is TGTGCCAGCAGTGGCCAGGACTGGTCGGCGCAGTATTTT. Amino acids: CASSGQDWSAQYF.

V usage is TRBV7-2 and J usage is TRBJ2-2; the D is unclear. The CDR3 loop spans 14 amino acids. The germline V gene encodes CDR1 SGHTA and CDR2 FQGNSA. Deletions cut 5 bases from V and 0 bases from J, with 7 bases between. CDR3 nucleotides: TGTGCCAGCAGCCCGCAGGCGAACACCGGGGAGCTGTTTTTT. It yields the protein CASSPQANTGELFF.

The chain recombines TRBV7-9 with TRBJ1-1; 9 bases are a match to TRBD1. The CDR3 is made up of 13 amino acids. Germline V gene data show CDR1 as SEHNR and CDR2 as FQNEAQ (reference sequence). V lost 6 bases to trimming and J lost 5 bases; unmatched junction nucleotides: 4. CDR3 residues: CASRPDRGTEAFF. The CDR3 region has the DNA TGTGCCAGCAGACCAGACAGGGGGACTGAAGCTTTCTTT.

This clone has only a few counts. The genes are TRBV7-2 and TRBJ1-6; TRBD1 matches at 7 bases. Germline trimming cut 2 bases from V and 9 bases from J; bases unmatched to any gene: 4. In germline, CDR1 is SGHTA, CDR2 FQGNSA. This CDR3 is 14 amino acids long. CDR3 region: CASSLNQGGSPLHF. The CDR3 nucleotides are TGTGCCAGCAGCTTAAACCAGGGGGGTTCACCCCTCCACTTT.

The V gene is TRBV3-1 (or the pseudogene TRBV3-2), the J gene TRBJ2-2; D perhaps matches TRBD1 (5 bases). In germline, CDR1 is LGHDT, CDR2 YNNKEL (reference sequence). This CDR3 comprises 15 residues. V lost 2 bases and J 1 base, leaving 8 bases between the germline ends. The CDR3, as DNA: TGTGCCAGCAGCCAACATGGACAGAACACCGGGGAGCTGTTTTTT. Translated: CASSQHGQNTGELFF.

The genes are TRBV9 and TRBJ1-3; no firm D call. The germline V and J ends were trimmed by 0 bases and 4 bases, with 8 bases remaining between them. The CDR3 contains 14 residues. CDR1 and CDR2 from the germline V gene are SGDLS and YYNGEE. DNA for the CDR3: TGTGCCAGCAGCGTAGCTAGTTTAGGAAACACCATATATTTT. Encoded protein: CASSVASLGNTIYF.

This clone was counted only a few times. The chain employs TRBV7-2 and TRBJ1-1; D perhaps matches TRBD1 (5 bases). V lost 3 bases to trimming and J lost 0 bases, with 8 bases between them. This CDR3 is built from 14 residues. The germline V gene has CDR1 SGHTA and CDR2 FQGNSA. The CDR3 protein is CASSFWGLNTEAFF. DNA for the CDR3: TGTGCCAGCAGCTTTTGGGGCTTGAACACTGAAGCTTTCTTT.

The V gene is TRBV3-1 (or the pseudogene TRBV3-2), the J gene TRBJ2-3, with D maybe TRBD2 (5 bases). This CDR3 is built from 14 residues. V lost 4 bases and J 7 bases, leaving 15 bases between the germline ends. Germline CDR1 and CDR2: LGHDT and YNNKEL (reference sequence). Here the CDR3 DNA reads TGTGCCAGCAGCCGGGTCACGGACTCAAATACGCAGTATTTT. This encodes CASSRVTDSNTQYF.

This clone was observed a few times. Within the sample, other DNA sequences also encode this same CDR3. The V gene is TRBV27, the J gene TRBJ2-1, with 9 bases matching TRBD1. In germline, CDR1 is MNHEY, CDR2 SMNVEV (reference sequence). The trim removed 2 bases at V and 7 bases at J, leaving 6 bases unmatched. This CDR3 has 15 residues. The CDR3 DNA reads TGTGCCAGCAGTTTAGTAGGGACAGGGAGAAATGAGCAGTTCTTC. As protein: CASSLVGTGRNEQFF.

The gene calls are TRBV7-9 and TRBJ2-5; TRBD1 aligns across 10 bases. Germline loops: CDR1 SEHNR, CDR2 FQNEAQ (reference sequence). With 1 base clipped from V and 4 bases from J, the junction kept 9 bases outside the gene matches. The CDR3 loop spans 17 amino acids. CDR3 protein: CASSLGSDRGARETQYF. CDR3 DNA sequence: TGTGCCAGCAGCTTAGGTTCGGACAGGGGGGCTCGAGAGACCCAGTACTTC.

This clone appeared a single time. The chain links TRBV15 to TRBJ2-4; 9 positions match TRBD1. Germline V gene sequence: CDR1 LNHNV, CDR2 YYDKDF (reference sequence). The CDR3 is 20 amino acids. V gave up 1 base and J gave up 0 bases; unmatched junction bases: 13. CDR3 loop: CATSRVKPGQGVIAKNIQYF. The CDR3 DNA reads TGTGCCACCAGCAGAGTGAAACCGGGACAGGGAGTTATAGCCAAAAACATTCAGTACTTC.

This chain connects TRBV13 to TRBJ2-7; 10 positions agree with TRBD2. The germline V gene encodes CDR1 PRHDT and CDR2 FYEKMQ (reference sequence). CDR3 length equals 15 residues. The ends lost 4 bases at V and 2 bases at J; junction bases unmatched: 5. The CDR3 sequence: CASSSRAGGAYEQYF. CDR3 in DNA: TGTGCCAGCAGCTCGCGAGCGGGGGGGGCCTACGAGCAGTACTTC.

This clone is a singleton in its sample. This sequence joins TRBV27 and TRBJ2-2; possibly TRBD2 for D (7 bases). The CDR3 covers 14 residues. CDR1 and CDR2 (germline): MNHEY, SMNVEV (reference sequence). The V end lost 5 bases, the J end lost 7 bases, and 14 bases lay between the germline ends. The CDR3 region has the DNA TGTGCCAGCAGTAACAGGGAGGGAATCGGGGAGCTGTTTTTT. This sequence encodes CASSNREGIGELFF.

Only a few counts were recorded for this clone. The J gene is TRBJ1-4, the V gene TRBV15, with D unresolved. The CDR3 contains 13 residues. The V end was cut by 1 base, the J end by 8 bases, with 8 bases between. CDR1 is LNHNV and CDR2 is YYDKDF in the germline V gene (reference sequence). CDR3 coding DNA: TGTGCCACCAGCAGAGGGAGCTCAGAAAAACTGTTTTTT. Protein sequence: CATSRGSSEKLFF.

This chain uses TRBV13 with TRBJ1-5; no firm D call. Germline CDR1 is PRHDT and CDR2 is FYEKMQ (reference sequence). The CDR3 is 12 amino acids. V was shortened by 5 bases and J by 4 bases, with 6 bases between the two germline ends. The CDR3 DNA reads as TGTGCCAGCAGCATACAGAATCAGCCCCAGCATTTT. Translating it yields CASSIQNQPQHF.

This clone was observed a few times. V and J are TRBV21-1 and TRBJ1-2; the table calls TRBD1, which could not be checked here. TRBV21-1 is flagged as a pseudogene. The CDR3 covers 17 residues. Here the CDR3 reads CASSKEETGVSIYGYTF. CDR3 DNA: TGTGCCAGCAGCAAAGAGGAGACAGGGGTTTCCATCTATGGCTACACCTTC.

The J gene is TRBJ2-2, the V gene TRBV7-3; D is unclear. Trimming cost V 2 bases and J 5 bases, with 12 bases left between them. This CDR3 has 15 residues. CDR1 is SGHTA and CDR2 is FQGTGA in the germline V gene. This chain's CDR3 is CASSLRLDGTGELFF. CDR3 coding DNA: TGTGCCAGCAGCTTACGACTGGATGGGACCGGGGAGCTGTTTTTT.

This chain uses TRBV4-1 with TRBJ2-7; 8 nucleotides line up with TRBD1. Germline CDR1 reads MGHRA; CDR2 reads YSYEKL. This CDR3 comprises 16 residues. J gave up 5 bases and V 6 bases, and 15 bases lay outside the gene matches. CDR3 sequence: CASRKDSSGGWDEQYF. The CDR3 coding sequence is TGCGCCAGCAGAAAAGATTCTTCAGGGGGCTGGGACGAGCAGTACTTC.

The chain combines TRBV3-1 (or the pseudogene TRBV3-2) with TRBJ1-1, with D possibly matching TRBD1 (5 bases). This CDR3 spans 13 amino acids. The V gene's germline CDR1 is LGHDT and CDR2 YNNKEL (reference sequence). Trimming removed 4 bases from V and 2 bases from J, with 8 bases in between. CDR3 region: CASSPTGNTEAFF. The CDR3 DNA reads TGTGCCAGCAGCCCCACAGGAAACACTGAAGCTTTCTTT.

Details on this clone: Within the sample, other DNA sequences also encode this same CDR3. The V gene is TRBV5-1, the J gene TRBJ2-5; 8 positions agree with TRBD2. The J segment lost 2 bases and the V segment lost 4 bases, leaving 4 bases of the junction unmatched. The germline V gene has CDR1 SGHRS and CDR2 YFSETQ. This CDR3 is built from 14 residues. The CDR3 here is CASSPGTRQETQYF. CDR3 nucleotide sequence: TGCGCCAGCAGCCCGGGGACTAGGCAAGAGACCCAGTACTTC.

The chain uses TRBV5-8 and TRBJ1-2; no firm D call. Trimming shortened V by 3 bases and J by 8 bases, and 20 bases separated the two germline ends. CDR1 and CDR2 from the germline V gene are SGHTS and YDEGEE. The CDR3 length is 15 residues. The CDR3 region is CASSSVRGGRSGYTF. DNA for the CDR3: TGTGCCAGCAGCTCGGTGAGAGGAGGGAGGAGCGGCTACACCTTC.

The genes are TRBV29-1 and TRBJ2-7; possibly TRBD2 for D (6 bases). Looked up from germline, CDR1 is SQVTM and CDR2 is ANQGSEA. The CDR3 length is 16 residues. Trimming took 3 bases from V and 2 from J, leaving 20 bases between them. CDR3 amino acids: CSVDGFSGQGPYEQYF. CDR3 DNA sequence: TGCAGCGTTGATGGGTTTAGCGGCCAAGGCCCCTACGAGCAGTACTTC.

This rearrangement joins TRBV15 to TRBJ1-5; 9 bases align to TRBD1. Germline CDR1 reads LNHNV; CDR2 reads YYDKDF (reference sequence). Losses at the gene ends were 2 bases for V and 2 bases for J; bases not matched to a gene: 13. CDR3 length: 19 residues. The CDR3 sequence is CATSRRFQQGARGNQPQHF. For the CDR3, the DNA is TGTGCCACCAGCAGAAGGTTCCAACAGGGGGCTCGGGGCAATCAGCCCCAGCATTTT.

J is TRBJ2-5 and V is TRBV4-1, with TRBD1 identical over 8 bases. The CDR3 totals 15 residues. Germline CDR1 and CDR2: MGHRA and YSYEKL. V gave up 1 base and J gave up 7 bases; unmatched junction bases: 8. CDR3 region: CASSQAGTGDRTQYF. As DNA, the CDR3 is TGCGCCAGCAGCCAAGCGGGGACAGGTGACCGGACCCAGTACTTC.

The gene calls are TRBV29-1 and TRBJ1-1; the D gene is possibly TRBD1 (5 bases). The length of the CDR3 is 14 residues. Trimming cost V 3 bases and J 1 base, with 12 bases left between them. Germline loops: CDR1 SQVTM, CDR2 ANQGSEA. CDR3 protein: CSVDISGQNTEAFF. In nucleotides, the CDR3 is TGCAGCGTTGACATATCAGGACAGAACACTGAAGCTTTCTTT.

The V and J genes are TRBV6-5 and TRBJ2-7; 10 nucleotides align to TRBD1. With 7 bases clipped from V and 4 bases from J, the junction kept 4 bases outside the gene matches. Germline V gene data show CDR1 as MNHEY and CDR2 as SVGAGI. The length of the CDR3 is 13 residues. The DNA for the CDR3 is TGTGCCAGCACCTTGGACAGGGGGTACGAGCAGTACTTC. It encodes CASTLDRGYEQYF.

This rearrangement joins TRBV18 to TRBJ1-1, with 7 nucleotides matching TRBD1. The length of the CDR3 is 14 residues. CDR1 KGHSH and CDR2 LQKENI come from the germline V gene. After removal of 4 bases from V and 0 bases from J, the junction contained 2 bases not matched to a gene. The CDR3 DNA reads as TGTGCCAGCTCACTGGGACAGTTGAACACTGAAGCTTTCTTT. This encodes CASSLGQLNTEAFF.

This chain uses TRBV9 with TRBJ1-4; 7 bases are a match to TRBD1. This CDR3 is built from 13 residues. CDR1 SGDLS and CDR2 YYNGEE come from the germline V gene. Unmatched junction bases numbered 12, after V lost 4 bases and J lost 15 bases. CDR3 nucleotide sequence: TGTGCCAGCAGCACCCTTTGGGACAGCGGTTTGTTTTTT. Residues: CASSTLWDSGLFF.